This T cell receptor (beta chain) is drawn from a study of yellow fever vaccine responses in identical twins. Overall study results and limits: Twins' vaccine T cell response reportedly gave the appearance of partial convergence and partial personalization.

The CDR3 is 16 amino acids. V dropped 7 bases and J dropped 0 bases, with 19 bases sitting between them. Germline CDR1 reads SGHAT; CDR2 reads FQDESV (reference sequence). From the RT-PCR reads, TCRdb called clonotypes with MiXCR, one entry per CDR3 protein. The data hold 14,000 or so distinct CDR3 sequences, with approximately 84% observed a single time. This clonotype was observed a single time. The antigen remains unidentified. This sequence originates from a young woman who received the yellow fever vaccine. The rearrangement uses TRBV11-1 and TRBJ2-7, with TRBD2 as a possible D gene (6 bases). Source: T cells from blood (PBMCs), unsorted or a sorted subset (not recorded which), taken before or after yellow fever vaccination (not recorded which). CDR3 DNA sequence: TGTGCCAGCATACCTTTTAGCGGAACGAGCTCCTACGAGCAGTACTTC. Translated: CASIPFSGTSSYEQYF.